This record covers a single TCR beta chain. The antigen is not known. CDR1 and CDR2 from the germline V gene are SGHRS and YFSETQ. The CDR3 sequence is 13 residues long. V lost 8 bases and J lost 1; bases outside the gene matches: 5. Semi-nested PCR with Nested Universal Primer A followed constant-region reverse priming of full-length variable regions. One entry per CDR3 protein results from TCRdb running MiXCR on the 5' RACE reads. This table holds roughly 50,000 distinct CDR3 sequences, more than 15% found once. CD25-based Treg depletion was applied to purified naive CD4+ T cells. Findings of the study overall: Tumor-infiltrating Treg TCR alpha and beta sequences overlapped most with tumor naive CD4+ T cells, then blood naive. The TCR gene usage of tumor memory CD4+ T cells clustered together with blood and lymph node memory CD4+ cells and with lymph node naive CD4+ cells.

Sequencing was done on a sample of naive CD4+ T cells sorted from blood. Indicated subset: naive CD4+ T cells, CD4+CD45RA+CD25-. This receptor was obtained from a female donor with breast cancer. The V and J genes are TRBV5-1 and TRBJ1-1, with TRBD1 identical over 7 bases. The CDR3 coding sequence is TGCGCCAGTACGGGACAGAGGAACACTGAAGCTTTCTTT. Translation gives CASTGQRNTEAFF.